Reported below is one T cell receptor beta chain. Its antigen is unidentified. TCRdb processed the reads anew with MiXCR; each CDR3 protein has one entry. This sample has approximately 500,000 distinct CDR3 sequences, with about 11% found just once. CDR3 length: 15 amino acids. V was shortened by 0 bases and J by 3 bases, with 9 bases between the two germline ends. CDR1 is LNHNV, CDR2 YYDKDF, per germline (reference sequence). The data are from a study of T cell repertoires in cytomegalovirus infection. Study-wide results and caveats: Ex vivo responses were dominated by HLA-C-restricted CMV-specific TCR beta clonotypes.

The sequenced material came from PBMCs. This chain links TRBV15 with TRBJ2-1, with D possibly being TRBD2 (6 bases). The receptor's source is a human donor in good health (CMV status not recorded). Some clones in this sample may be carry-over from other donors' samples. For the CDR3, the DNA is TGTGCCACCAGCAGAGAGCGGGGTAGCTACAATGAGCAGTTCTTC. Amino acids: CATSRERGSYNEQFF.